Below, 23 T cell receptor beta chains from the same sample are listed, as sequenced in a study of cytomegalovirus exposure and HLA in healthy donors. Primers for the PCR totalled 60 Vbeta and 13 Jbeta. Profiled with immunoSEQ multiplex PCR; TCRdb holds only in-frame clones, not every one. The sample has some 140,000 clones; 80% are singletons. The sequenced material came from PBMCs. All receptors derive from a man aged 25-45 years in good health and CMV-seropositive.

This chain uses TRBV5-1 with TRBJ2-5, with unresolved D. There are 15 residues in the CDR3. Germline assignment: CDR1 SGHRS and CDR2 YFSETQ. V was shortened by 5 bases and J by 5 bases, with 19 bases between the two germline ends. The chain's CDR3 is CASRSQGAGRETQYF. The CDR3 DNA is TGCGCCAGCAGATCCCAAGGCGCAGGCCGGGAGACCCAGTACTTC.

The rearrangement uses TRBV30 and TRBJ2-7, with TRBD2 identical over 8 bases. The CDR3 is made up of 14 amino acids. Germline V CDR1 and CDR2: GTSNPN, SVGIG (reference sequence). The V gene end was trimmed by 3 bases and the J gene end by 3 bases; junction bases not matched to a gene: 7. The CDR3 sequence is CAWRVGGGLYEQYF. DNA of the CDR3: TGTGCCTGGAGAGTCGGGGGGGGGCTCTACGAGCAGTACTTC.

V gene TRBV9 combines with J gene TRBJ2-6, with 9 bases that match TRBD1. The CDR3 has 15 residues. CDR1 is SGDLS, CDR2 YYNGEE, per germline. Trimming cost V 4 bases and J 7 bases; bases outside gene matches: 6. CDR3 DNA sequence: TGTGCCAGCAGCCCGGGACAGGGTGGTGCCAACGTCCTGACTTTC. Protein: CASSPGQGGANVLTF.

V and J are TRBV9 and TRBJ2-7; 9 positions agree with TRBD2. Germline-derived CDR1 and CDR2 are SGDLS and YYNGEE. The CDR3 contains 15 residues. J lost 3 bases, V lost 3 bases, and 7 bases had no gene match. DNA of the CDR3: TGTGCCAGCAGCGCCTCCGGTAGCGGGAGCTACGAGCAGTACTTC. Translated, it gives CASSASGSGSYEQYF. Drawing the rest from reference TRBV9 and TRBJ2-7, the complete variable domain is DSGVTQTPKHLITATGQRVTLRCSPRSGDLSVYWYQQSLDQGLQFLIQYYNGEERAKGNILERFSAQQFPDLHSELNLSSLELGDSALYFCASSASGSGSYEQYFGPGTRLTVT.

This CDR3 reads CASSLRDQETQYF. The DNA for the CDR3 is TGTGCCAGCAGCTTGAGGGACCAAGAGACCCAGTACTTC. The V call is TRBV7-6, the J call TRBJ2-5; tentatively, D is TRBD2 (5 bases). The CDR3 totals 13 residues. The germline V gene encodes CDR1 SGHVS and CDR2 FNYEAQ. Trimming stripped 3 bases from V and 0 bases from J, with 5 bases between.

The chain links TRBV2 to TRBJ1-1; D unclear. The CDR3 is made up of 14 amino acids. CDR1 and CDR2 from the germline V gene are SNHLY and FYNNEI. Deletions cut 6 bases from V and 3 bases from J, with 14 bases between. DNA of the CDR3: TGTGCCAGCAGCACAAGGATGAGGGACACTGAAGCTTTCTTT. Amino acid sequence: CASSTRMRDTEAFF.

There are a few counts of this clone. CDR3 in amino acids: CASSSTDREYEQYF. The CDR3 DNA reads as TGTGCCAGCAGCTCTACGGACAGGGAGTACGAGCAGTACTTC. This chain links TRBV28 with TRBJ2-7; TRBD1 matches at 8 bases. Germline-derived CDR1 and CDR2 are MDHEN and SYDVKM. The junction had 8 bases not matched to a gene; V was cut back by 6 bases and J by 4 bases. This CDR3 has 14 residues. The variable domain in full, completed from reference TRBV28 and TRBJ2-7, reads DVKVTQSSRYLVKRTGEKVFLECVQDMDHENMFWYRQDPGLGLRLIYFSYDVKMKEKGDIPEGYSVSREKKERFSLILESASTNQTSMYLCASSSTDREYEQYFGPGTRLTVT.

This clone has just a few counts. V and J are TRBV11-2 and TRBJ2-1; D might be TRBD1 (6 bases). V lost 6 bases to trimming and J lost 7 bases, with 13 bases between them. Germline V CDR1 and CDR2: SGHAT, FQNNGV. There are 13 residues in the CDR3. The CDR3 nucleotides are TGTGCCAGCAGTTTACAGGGATGGAATGAGCAGTTCTTC. Translating it yields CASSLQGWNEQFF.

The rearrangement joins TRBV6-4 to TRBJ2-1, with 8 bases aligning to TRBD1. Germline V gene lookup returns CDR1 MRHNA and CDR2 SNTAGT. The CDR3 consists of 14 residues. The V and J ends lost 2 bases and 8 bases, in that order; junction bases with no gene match: 5. CDR3 in DNA: TGTGCCAGCAGTGACGTGGGCAGGGGGCATGAGCAGTTCTTC. This sequence encodes CASSDVGRGHEQFF.

This sequence joins TRBV7-9 and TRBJ2-1; 10 nucleotides align to TRBD2. V trimming: 6 bases; J trimming: 7 bases; junction bases outside the gene matches: 12. This CDR3 has 16 residues. Germline V gene data show CDR1 as SEHNR and CDR2 as FQNEAQ (reference sequence). The CDR3 is CASSSRGSGRENEQFF. The CDR3 bases are TGTGCCAGCAGTTCCCGAGGGAGCGGGAGGGAAAATGAGCAGTTCTTC.

The chain links TRBV7-9 to TRBJ2-5; 7 bases align to TRBD1. V lost 5 bases and J lost 5; bases outside the gene matches: 14. This CDR3 comprises 16 residues. Germline-derived CDR1 and CDR2 are SEHNR and FQNEAQ (reference sequence). The CDR3: CASSRDSQNNGETQYF. CDR3 nucleotides: TGTGCCAGCAGCCGGGACAGCCAGAACAATGGGGAGACCCAGTACTTC.

The gene calls are TRBV29-1 and TRBJ2-2; TRBD2 agrees at 7 bases. The V and J ends lost 3 bases and 8 bases, in that order; junction bases with no gene match: 6. Germline CDR1 is SQVTM and CDR2 is ANQGSEA. This CDR3 spans 13 amino acids. CDR3 sequence reads: CSVEGGFGGELFF. The CDR3 DNA reads as TGCAGCGTTGAGGGGGGGTTTGGAGGGGAGCTGTTTTTT.

The rearrangement joins TRBV9 to TRBJ2-7; TRBD2 matches at 10 bases. Looked up from germline, CDR1 is SGDLS and CDR2 is YYNGEE. V lost 5 bases to trimming and J lost 6 bases; unmatched junction nucleotides: 8. The CDR3 totals 14 residues. The CDR3 spells CASSVASGRGEQYF. Here the CDR3 DNA reads TGTGCCAGCAGTGTTGCTAGCGGGAGAGGCGAGCAGTACTTC. Based on the CDR3 plus reference TRBV9 and TRBJ2-7, the full variable domain is DSGVTQTPKHLITATGQRVTLRCSPRSGDLSVYWYQQSLDQGLQFLIQYYNGEERAKGNILERFSAQQFPDLHSELNLSSLELGDSALYFCASSVASGRGEQYFGPGTRLTVT.

The J gene is TRBJ2-2, the V gene TRBV19; no clear D. CDR3 length equals 18 residues. Per germline, CDR1 LNHDA and CDR2 SQIVND (reference sequence). V was pared by 4 bases and J by 1 base, with 19 bases between. The CDR3 reads CASSTRIGSRKNTGELFF. The CDR3, as DNA: TGTGCCAGTAGTACCCGGATCGGTAGCAGAAAGAACACCGGGGAGCTGTTTTTT.

This rearrangement joins TRBV2 to TRBJ1-5, with 10 nucleotides matching TRBD1. V was clipped by 3 bases and J by 3 bases; unmatched bases: 8. The CDR3 contains 17 residues. Germline CDR1 reads SNHLY; CDR2 reads FYNNEI. CDR3 DNA: TGTGCCAGCAGTGAGTTTGGGACAGGGGCCCTCAATCAGCCCCAGCATTTT. Residues: CASSEFGTGALNQPQHF.

Remarks on this clone: The junction differs from germline at one of its ends, possibly a read error. The V and J genes are TRBV10-3 and TRBJ2-7; weak D call: TRBD1 (5 bases). CDR1 ENHRY and CDR2 SYGVKD come from the germline V gene. The CDR3 runs 15 residues. The CDR3 loop reads CAISEKSLGAYEQYF. Here the CDR3 DNA reads TGTGCCATTAGTGAAAAGTCTCTAGGGGCCTACGAGCAGTACTTC.

The V and J genes are TRBV12-5 and TRBJ2-7; TRBD2 agrees at 14 bases. With V trimmed by 4 bases and J by 4 bases, 9 bases remained unmatched. Germline V gene data show CDR1 as LGHNT and CDR2 as FRNRAP. This CDR3 contains 17 residues. The CDR3 DNA sequence: TGTGCTAGTGGTTCCGGGACTAGCGGGAGCGGGTTATACGAGCAGTACTTC. This sequence encodes CASGSGTSGSGLYEQYF.

V and J are TRBV7-9 and TRBJ2-7, with D possibly matching TRBD2 (5 bases). Per germline, CDR1 SEHNR and CDR2 FQNEAQ (reference sequence). V lost 0 bases and J lost 5, with 14 bases in between. This CDR3 has 15 amino acids. CDR3 region: CASSLALTSFHEQYF. For the CDR3, the DNA is TGTGCCAGCAGCTTAGCGCTAACTAGTTTCCACGAGCAGTACTTC.

This clone has just one count. This sequence joins TRBV10-2 and TRBJ1-5; a weak D match, TRBD1 (6 bases). V lost 5 bases and J 0 bases, leaving 11 bases between the germline ends. The V gene's germline CDR1 is WSHSY and CDR2 SAAADI. This CDR3 has 15 amino acids. The CDR3 region has the DNA TGCGCCAGCAGTCCAGGGGAATATAGCAATCAGCCCCAGCATTTT. Its protein product is CASSPGEYSNQPQHF.

The rearrangement links TRBV2 to TRBJ1-2; TRBD1 aligns across 8 bases. Germline CDR1 is SNHLY and CDR2 is FYNNEI. Germline trimming cut 4 bases from V and 0 bases from J; bases unmatched to any gene: 4. CDR3 length: 15 residues. The chain's CDR3 is CASSARTGTNYGYTF. The CDR3 region has the DNA TGTGCCAGCAGTGCCCGGACAGGGACTAACTATGGCTACACCTTC. The full variable domain, rest sourced from reference TRBV2 and TRBJ1-2, is EPEVTQTPSHQVTQMGQEVILRCVPISNHLYFYWYRQILGQKVEFLVSFYNNEISEKSEIFDDQFSVERPDGSNFTLKIRSTKLEDSAMYFCASSARTGTNYGYTFGSGTRLTVV.

This chain uses TRBV27 with TRBJ1-5, with 9 positions matching TRBD1. From germline, CDR1 is MNHEY and CDR2 SMNVEV (reference sequence). The CDR3 covers 16 residues. Trimming took 5 bases from V and 4 from J; bases not matched to a gene: 9. The CDR3 here is CASSLAGTGRNQPQHF. The CDR3 DNA sequence: TGTGCCAGCAGTCTAGCCGGGACAGGGAGAAATCAGCCCCAGCATTTT.

This chain uses TRBV28 with TRBJ1-3; TRBD1 matches at 7 bases. V was clipped by 6 bases and J by 0 bases; unmatched bases: 11. Germline-derived CDR1 and CDR2 are MDHEN and SYDVKM. There are 17 residues in the CDR3. CDR3 sequence: CASSPGLRGHSGNTIYF. The CDR3 DNA reads TGTGCCAGCAGCCCAGGTCTTAGGGGGCACTCTGGAAACACCATATATTTT.

This chain joins TRBV10-3 and TRBJ2-5; no clear D. V was cut by 2 bases and J by 4 bases, with 8 bases left in between. Germline lookup yields CDR1 ENHRY and CDR2 SYGVKD. The CDR3 is 13 amino acids. DNA for the CDR3: TGTGCCATCAGTGAGCAAGGCGGAGAGACCCAGTACTTC. Protein: CAISEQGGETQYF.